This entry lists 20 T cell receptor beta chains sequenced from one sample in a study of T cell responses to AZD1222 COVID-19 vaccine. Generated by immunoSEQ multiplex PCR, the TCRdb table keeps only in-frame clones and is missing some. The sample consists of some 150,000 clones, approximately 88% of them appearing once. The sample here was peripheral blood, taken on day 0 of AZD1222 vaccination. The receptors were sampled from an adult in good health.

This sequence joins TRBV24-1 and TRBJ1-1; D remains ambiguous. The CDR3 loop spans 14 amino acids. The germline CDR1 and CDR2 sequences are KGHDR and SFDVKD. V was pared by 3 bases and J by 7 bases, with 14 bases between. In nucleotides, the CDR3 is TGTGCCACCAGTGATCCTCATGTCTCAAATGAAGCTTTCTTT. This codes for CATSDPHVSNEAFF.

The gene calls are TRBV15 and TRBJ1-1; no clear D gene. Germline-derived CDR1 and CDR2 are LNHNV and YYDKDF (reference sequence). The CDR3 is 14 amino acids. Trimming removed 0 bases from V and 7 bases from J, with 12 bases in between. This chain's CDR3 is CATSRDPRQLEAFF. In DNA, the CDR3 is TGTGCCACCAGCAGAGATCCTCGGCAGCTTGAAGCTTTCTTT.

V and J are TRBV7-9 and TRBJ1-2; 7 nucleotides align to TRBD1. Germline V gene data show CDR1 as SEHNR and CDR2 as FQNEAQ (reference sequence). This CDR3 has 12 residues. V was clipped by 2 bases and J by 8 bases; unmatched bases: 2. The CDR3, as DNA: TGTGCCAGCAGCTTAACAGGGGACGGCTACACCTTC. It is translated as CASSLTGDGYTF.

This clone was observed a single time. The gene calls are TRBV19 and TRBJ1-5; 10 positions agree with TRBD1. The J segment lost 2 bases and the V segment lost 6 bases, leaving 4 bases of the junction unmatched. CDR3 size: 15 residues. Germline CDR1 is LNHDA and CDR2 is SQIVND (reference sequence). The CDR3 sequence: CASSPGTGGNQPQHF. The CDR3 coding sequence is TGTGCCAGTAGCCCCGGGACAGGGGGCAATCAGCCCCAGCATTTT. The whole variable domain, filled in from reference TRBV19 and TRBJ1-5, reads DGGITQSPKYLFRKEGQNVTLSCEQNLNHDAMYWYRQDPGQGLRLIYYSQIVNDFQKGDIAEGYSVSREKKESFPLTVTSAQKNPTAFYLCASSPGTGGNQPQHFGDGTRLSIL.

The V gene is TRBV7-9, the J gene TRBJ2-5, with D perhaps matching TRBD2 (6 bases). The CDR3 is 15 residues long. CDR1 and CDR2 from the germline V gene are SEHNR and FQNEAQ (reference sequence). V gave up 2 bases and J gave up 1 base, with 11 bases separating them. CDR3: CASSLNLGGQETQYF. The CDR3 region has the DNA TGTGCCAGCAGCTTAAATCTCGGGGGCCAAGAGACCCAGTACTTC.

As regards this clone: An end of the junction differs from the germline gene, which may be a read error. V and J are TRBV24-1 and TRBJ2-2, with D possibly being TRBD2 (5 bases). The CDR3 runs to 22 residues. The germline V gene has CDR1 KGHDR and CDR2 SFDVKD. CDR3 sequence: CATSDLFSLDLRPPANTGKLFF. Written as DNA, the CDR3 is TGTGCCACCAGTGATTTGTTTTCCCTGGACCTGAGGCCCCCCGCGAACACCGGGAAGCTGTTTTTT.

The chain employs TRBV4-3 and TRBJ1-3; a possible D gene is TRBD1 (5 bases). Germline V gene data show CDR1 as LGHNA and CDR2 as YSLEER. The CDR3 is 16 amino acids. The germline V and J ends were trimmed by 0 bases and 7 bases, with 16 bases remaining between them. CDR3 sequence reads: CASSQEQGALGNTIYF. The CDR3 nucleotides are TGCGCCAGCAGCCAAGAGCAGGGAGCCCTTGGGAACACCATATATTTT.

This sequence joins TRBV5-5 and TRBJ2-7; TRBD1 matches at 7 bases. The CDR3 extends over 14 amino acids. Losses at the gene ends were 4 bases for V and 4 bases for J; bases not matched to a gene: 8. CDR1 and CDR2 (germline): SGHKS, YYEKEE (reference sequence). The CDR3 DNA follows: TGTGCCAGCAGCCCAGGGGGAAACTCGTACGAGCAGTACTTC. It yields the protein CASSPGGNSYEQYF. Full variable domain (remainder filled in from reference TRBV5-5 and TRBJ2-7): DAGVTQSPTHLIKTRGQQVTLRCSPISGHKSVSWYQQVLGQGPQFIFQYYEKEERGRGNFPDRFSARQFPNYSSELNVNALLLGDSALYLCASSPGGNSYEQYFGPGTRLTVT.

The rearrangement uses TRBV19 and TRBJ2-5; 7 bases fit TRBD1. The junction had 6 bases not matched to a gene; V was cut back by 5 bases and J by 6 bases. In germline, CDR1 is LNHDA, CDR2 SQIVND (reference sequence). The CDR3 runs to 13 residues. This CDR3 reads CASSHDRAKTQYF. CDR3 DNA: TGTGCCAGTAGTCATGACAGGGCGAAGACCCAGTACTTC.

The chain has TRBV24-1 and TRBJ2-3; 14 bases map to TRBD2. Trimming removed 4 bases from V and 3 bases from J; junction bases left unmatched: 5. CDR3 size: 17 residues. The germline V gene encodes CDR1 KGHDR and CDR2 SFDVKD. The CDR3 DNA reads as TGTGCCACCAGTGACAAGGGACTAGCGGGGGTTACAGATACGCAGTATTTT. As protein: CATSDKGLAGVTDTQYF.

This chain links TRBV5-1 with TRBJ1-1; TRBD1 matches 11 bases. The CDR3 is made up of 14 amino acids. With 9 bases clipped from V and 1 base from J, the junction kept 5 bases outside the gene matches. CDR1 SGHRS and CDR2 YFSETQ come from the germline V gene. This chain's CDR3 is CATGQGAGNTEAFF. As DNA, the CDR3 is TGCGCCACAGGACAGGGGGCGGGGAACACTGAAGCTTTCTTT.

This rearrangement joins TRBV5-4 to TRBJ2-2; possibly TRBD1 or TRBD2 for D (6 bases each). V shed 2 bases and J shed 5 bases, with 16 bases lying between them. Germline V lookup: CDR1 SGHNT, CDR2 YYREEE (reference sequence). CDR3 length equals 16 residues. CDR3 coding DNA: TGTGCCAGCAGCTTTGGGGGGCGGGACTTTACCGGGGAGCTGTTTTTT. It codes for CASSFGGRDFTGELFF.

This sequence joins TRBV5-1 and TRBJ1-1, with no clear D. This CDR3 is built from 15 residues. Germline V CDR1 and CDR2: SGHRS, YFSETQ. V was trimmed by 2 bases and J by 8 bases, leaving 19 bases between them. The CDR3 sequence: CASSFERGGLPEAFF. The CDR3 DNA follows: TGCGCCAGCAGCTTCGAACGAGGAGGCCTCCCAGAAGCTTTCTTT.

The chain joins TRBV7-2 to TRBJ2-7; TRBD2 aligns across 11 bases. Trimming removed 4 bases from V and 6 bases from J; junction bases left unmatched: 8. In germline, CDR1 is SGHTA, CDR2 FQGNSA. This CDR3 comprises 15 residues. This CDR3 reads CASSSIAGGPFEQYF. In DNA, the CDR3 is TGTGCCAGCAGCTCTATAGCGGGGGGGCCTTTCGAGCAGTACTTC.

J is TRBJ2-7 and V is TRBV6-5, with TRBD2 matching over 9 bases. Trimming took 7 bases from V and 2 from J; bases not matched to a gene: 6. CDR1 is MNHEY, CDR2 SVGAGI, per germline. The CDR3 sequence is 14 residues long. The CDR3 DNA reads TGTGCCAGCACCAACAGCGGGGGGCCCTACGAGCAGTACTTC. Protein sequence: CASTNSGGPYEQYF.

The V gene is TRBV11-2, the J gene TRBJ1-3; D gene unclear. Per germline, CDR1 SGHAT and CDR2 FQNNGV. The CDR3 runs to 12 residues. Deletions cut 3 bases from V and 0 bases from J, with 0 bases between. DNA for the CDR3: TGTGCCAGCAGCTTCTCTGGAAACACCATATATTTT. It encodes CASSFSGNTIYF.

The chain joins TRBV10-3 to TRBJ1-1; D gene ambiguous. This CDR3 has 17 amino acids. Germline V gene lookup returns CDR1 ENHRY and CDR2 SYGVKD. Trimming shortened V by 11 bases and J by 0 bases, and 25 bases separated the two germline ends. CDR3 coding DNA: TGTGCCGCCGGTGGTGGGTTAAGAGGCAGGATGAACACTGAAGCTTTCTTT. It codes for CAAGGGLRGRMNTEAFF.

The table lists this clone with a count of one. The chain joins TRBV3-1 (or the pseudogene TRBV3-2) to TRBJ2-3; TRBD1 might be the D (6 bases). Germline V gene data show CDR1 as LGHDT and CDR2 as YNNKEL (reference sequence). CDR3 length: 14 residues. V was pared by 1 base and J by 3 bases, with 8 bases between. The CDR3 DNA reads as TGTGCCAGCAGCCAAGCGCAGGGGACAGATACGCAGTATTTT. It yields the protein CASSQAQGTDTQYF.

This chain links TRBV2 with TRBJ1-6, with 7 bases fitting TRBD1. The CDR3 totals 17 residues. Germline CDR1 and CDR2: SNHLY and FYNNEI. V dropped 7 bases and J dropped 7; count of bases not matched to a gene: 16. The CDR3 sequence is CASKGFTGAEYNSPLHF. CDR3 in DNA: TGTGCCAGCAAAGGCTTTACAGGGGCCGAATACAATTCACCCCTCCACTTT.

This clone was picked up a small number of times. This chain links TRBV18 with TRBJ2-7, with 7 bases lining up with TRBD2. The length of the CDR3 is 12 residues. V was clipped by 6 bases and J by 3 bases; unmatched bases: 2. CDR1 and CDR2 from the germline V gene are KGHSH and LQKENI. The CDR3 nucleotides are TGTGCCAGCTCCGGGGAGGGCTACGAGCAGTACTTC. Translating gives CASSGEGYEQYF.